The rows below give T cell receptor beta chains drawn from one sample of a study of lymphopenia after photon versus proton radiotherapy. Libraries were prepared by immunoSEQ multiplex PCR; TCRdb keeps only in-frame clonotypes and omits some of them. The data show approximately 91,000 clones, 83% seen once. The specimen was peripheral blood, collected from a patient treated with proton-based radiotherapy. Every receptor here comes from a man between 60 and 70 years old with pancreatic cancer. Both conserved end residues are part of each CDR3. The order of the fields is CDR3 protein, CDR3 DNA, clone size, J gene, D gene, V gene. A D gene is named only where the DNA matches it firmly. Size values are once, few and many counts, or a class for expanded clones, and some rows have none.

CASSLTGGRGYTF | TGTGCCAGCAGTTTGACGGGGGGGCGCGGCTACACCTTC | . | TRBJ1-2 | . | TRBV28
CASSPIAGGLTDTQYF | TGTGCCAGCAGTCCGATAGCGGGAGGGCTCACAGATACGCAGTATTTT | once | TRBJ2-3 | TRBD2 | TRBV28
CSVAEPTNYGYTF | TGCAGCGTTGCTGAGCCAACTAACTATGGCTACACCTTC | . | TRBJ1-2 | . | TRBV29-1
CASSRNTGGNEQYF | TGTGCCAGCAGCCGTAACACAGGGGGCAACGAGCAGTACTTC | . | TRBJ2-7 | TRBD1 | TRBV11-2
CASSMQGARAEKLFF | TGTGCCAGTAGTATGCAGGGTGCCCGGGCTGAAAAACTGTTTTTT | . | TRBJ1-4 | . | TRBV19
CASSLAIAGGGDEQYF | TGTGCCAGCAGCTTAGCGATTGCGGGAGGGGGCGACGAGCAGTACTTC | few | TRBJ2-7 | TRBD2 | TRBV7-9
CASSPSGGGRAGEQYF | TGCGCCAGCAGCCCCTCCGGTGGTGGGAGGGCCGGGGAGCAGTACTTC | . | TRBJ2-7 | TRBD2 | TRBV4-3
CASSSRTGNTEAFF | TGCGCCAGCAGCTCCCGGACAGGGAACACTGAAGCTTTCTTT | . | TRBJ1-1 | TRBD1 | TRBV5-1
CASSELGSRQETQYF | TGTGCCAGCAGTGAATTAGGGTCGCGGCAAGAGACCCAGTACTTC | few | TRBJ2-5 | . | TRBV25-1
CASSLDSGHPYGYTF | TGTGCCAGCAGCTTAGATTCGGGACACCCCTATGGCTACACCTTC | once | TRBJ1-2 | . | TRBV11-2
CASSLLSGRNNEQYF | TGCGCCAGCAGTCTACTTAGCGGGAGGAACAACGAGCAGTACTTC | . | TRBJ2-7 | TRBD2 | TRBV5-1
CASSPAGYDEQYF | TGTGCCAGCTCCCCTGCTGGTTATGACGAGCAGTACTTC | . | TRBJ2-7 | . | TRBV18
CASSSRRGEETQYF | TGTGCCAGCAGCTCCCGCAGGGGGGAAGAGACCCAGTACTTC | . | TRBJ2-5 | . | TRBV7-8
CASSLAVGQARGEQFF | TGTGCCAGCAGCTTGGCCGTAGGACAGGCCCGGGGTGAGCAGTTCTTC | . | TRBJ2-1 | TRBD1 | TRBV5-5
CASSAGTYGQFF | TGTGCCAGCAGCGCGGGTACATATGGGCAGTTCTTC | . | TRBJ2-1 | . | TRBV9
CASSFGTNYGYTF | TGCGCCAGCAGCTTCGGGACAAACTATGGCTACACCTTC | . | TRBJ1-2 | . | TRBV5-1
CASSLELAANYNEQFF | TGTGCCAGCAGCTTGGAACTAGCGGCTAACTACAATGAGCAGTTCTTC | . | TRBJ2-1 | TRBD2 | TRBV5-8
CATSRGEYNSPLHF | TGTGCCACCAGCAGAGGTGAATATAATTCACCCCTCCACTTT | once | TRBJ1-6 | . | TRBV15
CASSIDLLGGAGGYTF | TGTGCCAGTAGTATAGATCTTTTAGGGGGAGCTGGTGGCTACACCTTC | . | TRBJ1-2 | . | TRBV19
CASSYNYRNTEAFF | TGTGCCAGCAGTTACAACTACAGGAACACTGAAGCTTTCTTT | . | TRBJ1-1 | . | TRBV6-6
CASSQALAGGGEQFF | TGTGCCAGCAGCCAAGCCCTAGCGGGAGGGGGTGAGCAGTTCTTC | . | TRBJ2-1 | TRBD2 | TRBV14
CASSRATGYEQYF | TGTGCCAGCAGCCGAGCGACAGGATACGAGCAGTACTTC | . | TRBJ2-7 | . | TRBV14
CASGKDRGTYEQYF | TGTGCTAGTGGTAAGGACAGGGGTACCTACGAGCAGTACTTC | . | TRBJ2-7 | TRBD1 | TRBV12-5
CASSQAKGNLLGYNEQFF | TGCGCCAGCAGCCAAGCTAAGGGAAACCTCCTAGGTTACAATGAGCAGTTCTTC | . | TRBJ2-1 | . | TRBV4-1
CASSLGQGSDTQYF | TGTGCCAGCAGCTTGGGTCAGGGCTCAGATACGCAGTATTTT | . | TRBJ2-3 | . | TRBV5-4
CSVAGTSSEQYF | TGCAGCGTTGCCGGGACTAGTTCCGAGCAGTACTTC | . | TRBJ2-7 | TRBD2 | TRBV29-1
CASSPPLDGVNQPQHF | TGTGCCAGCAGCCCCCCCTTGGACGGGGTCAATCAGCCCCAGCATTTT | . | TRBJ1-5 | . | TRBV7-3
CASSLGTGTKAEAFF | TGCGCCAGCAGCTTGGGAACAGGGACAAAAGCTGAAGCTTTCTTT | . | TRBJ1-1 | . | TRBV5-1
CASRSTGDYGYTF | TGTGCCAGTAGGTCCACAGGGGACTATGGCTACACCTTC | . | TRBJ1-2 | TRBD1 | TRBV19
CASSPRGTGELFF | TGCGCCAGCAGCCCCCGTGGCACCGGGGAGCTGTTTTTT | few | TRBJ2-2 | . | TRBV5-1
CASSLTGGNQPQHF | TGCGCCAGCAGCTTGACAGGGGGCAATCAGCCCCAGCATTTT | . | TRBJ1-5 | TRBD1 | TRBV5-1
CASSEAPGHAGYGYTF | TGTGCCAGCAGTGAAGCGCCAGGCCACGCGGGGTATGGCTACACCTTC | . | TRBJ1-2 | . | TRBV2
CASSSQGNEKLFF | TGTGCCAGCAGCTCACAGGGTAATGAAAAACTGTTTTTT | . | TRBJ1-4 | . | TRBV7-6
CAWTSRDRELDGYTF | TGTGCCTGGACCTCTAGGGACAGGGAATTGGATGGCTACACCTTC | . | TRBJ1-2 | TRBD1 | TRBV30
CASSQSTGDTQYF | TGTGCCAGCAGCCAATCGACTGGAGATACGCAGTATTTT | once | TRBJ2-3 | . | TRBV16
CASSTGDMVGYEQYF | TGCGCCAGCAGCACAGGAGATATGGTTGGGTACGAGCAGTACTTC | . | TRBJ2-7 | . | TRBV5-1
CASRLIETQYF | TGTGCCAGCCGACTTATAGAGACCCAGTACTTC | few | TRBJ2-5 | . | TRBV2
CASSLVGGNEQFF | TGTGCCAGCAGCTTAGTAGGTGGGAATGAGCAGTTCTTC | . | TRBJ2-1 | . | TRBV7-8
CASGFASANYGYTF | TGTGCCAGTGGCTTTGCGTCCGCTAACTATGGCTACACCTTC | . | TRBJ1-2 | . | TRBV19
CASSQVSFYEQFF | TGCGCCAGCAGCCAAGTATCGTTTTATGAGCAGTTCTTC | . | TRBJ2-1 | . | TRBV4-1
CASSLSGTTGELFF | TGTGCCAGCAGTTTAAGCGGGACAACCGGGGAGCTGTTTTTT | . | TRBJ2-2 | . | TRBV28
CASSDDRRNQPQHF | TGTGCCAGCAGCGATGACAGGCGCAATCAGCCCCAGCATTTT | few | TRBJ1-5 | . | TRBV28
CASSSRLAVQETQYF | TGTGCCAGCAGTTCTCGACTAGCGGTTCAAGAGACCCAGTACTTC | . | TRBJ2-5 | TRBD2 | TRBV28
CASSSVGTGRWGYTF | TGTGCCAGCAGCTCAGTGGGGACAGGCCGGTGGGGCTACACCTTC | . | TRBJ1-2 | TRBD1 | TRBV7-2
CASSLAGTPDTEAFF | TGCGCCAGCAGCTTGGCCGGGACACCCGACACTGAAGCTTTCTTT | few | TRBJ1-1 | . | TRBV5-1
CASTRGRDSGQYF | TGTGCCAGCACTCGAGGCCGGGACAGCGGGCAGTACTTC | . | TRBJ2-7 | TRBD1 | TRBV6-5
CASSLGRATGSYEQYF | TGTGCCAGCAGCTTAGGTCGGGCTACGGGCTCCTACGAGCAGTACTTC | once | TRBJ2-7 | . | TRBV7-9
CASSLAGPYEQYF | TGTGCCAGCAGCTTGGCTGGTCCCTACGAGCAGTACTTC | . | TRBJ2-7 | . | TRBV7-2
CASSLRENKAFF | TGTGCCAGCAGCTTGAGGGAGAATAAAGCTTTCTTT | . | TRBJ1-1 | . | TRBV7-9
CASTPAWGPKETQYF | TGTGCCAGCACCCCGGCCTGGGGGCCGAAAGAGACCCAGTACTTC | . | TRBJ2-5 | . | TRBV6-6
CASSQAAPGANTGELFF | TGCGCCAGCAGCCAAGCCGCCCCGGGGGCGAACACCGGGGAGCTGTTTTTT | . | TRBJ2-2 | . | TRBV4-3
CASSLGVRETQYF | TGTGCCAGCAGCTTAGGGGTCAGGGAGACCCAGTACTTC | once | TRBJ2-5 | . | TRBV7-8
CAWRIGPYEQYF | TGTGCCTGGAGGATAGGGCCCTACGAGCAGTACTTC | . | TRBJ2-7 | . | TRBV30